The text below deals with one T cell receptor beta chain. This record belongs to a study of blood T cell repertoires in COVID-19. Study summary: The cDNA or gDNA used as material had been derived from T cells, B-cell-depleted T cells, or PBMCs.

In the source study's methods: Estimated nucleated cell counts came from reference gene primer amplification. Profiling relied on immunoSEQ multiplex PCR, and the TCRdb table lists in-frame clones only, not all of them. D and trimming were read from the DNA, whereas the V and J calls and clone size are those reported in that table. The sample records roughly 200,000 clones, around 84% being singletons. The ends were cut back, 6 bases at V and 8 bases at J, with 16 bases in the middle. The CDR3 is 13 residues long. Germline loops: CDR1 MNHEY, CDR2 SVGAGI. This rearrangement joins TRBV6-5 to TRBJ1-1, with D hard to call. Input material: peripheral blood. This receptor was identified in an elderly woman with acute or convalescent COVID-19. The CDR3 spells CASSSIPSGEAFF. For the CDR3, the DNA is TGTGCCAGCAGCAGCATCCCGTCGGGAGAAGCTTTCTTT.